The 31 T cell receptor beta chains listed next were all sequenced from one sample in a study of T cell responses to AZD1222 COVID-19 vaccine. Measured with immunoSEQ multiplex PCR; TCRdb has only the in-frame clones, and not every one. Found here are 90,000 or so clones, roughly nine tenths of them singletons; the top ten hold approximately 5.3%. The material was peripheral blood, obtained 28 days after the second AZD1222 dose. These receptors were collected from an adult who received the AZD1222 COVID-19 vaccine.

This clone was observed once. The rearrangement links TRBV3-1 (or the pseudogene TRBV3-2) to TRBJ1-2; 7 bases line up with TRBD1. The CDR3 covers 16 residues. V dropped 1 base and J dropped 5; count of bases not matched to a gene: 10. Germline CDR1 is LGHDT and CDR2 is YNNKEL (reference sequence). The CDR3, as DNA: TGTGCCAGCAGCCAAGCGAGGGACAGCGAACTGTATGGCTACACCTTC. Translating it yields CASSQARDSELYGYTF.

The chain combines TRBV10-2 with TRBJ2-3; D may match TRBD1 or TRBD2 (5 bases each). CDR3 size: 15 residues. V lost 10 bases and J 0 bases, leaving 17 bases between the germline ends. CDR1 is WSHSY, CDR2 SAAADI, per germline. CDR3 sequence (DNA): TGCGCCATCACCTGGGACCGAGCTAGCACAGATACGCAGTATTTT. This sequence encodes CAITWDRASTDTQYF.

The V and J genes are TRBV7-6 and TRBJ1-3, with 9 positions matching TRBD1. V shed 1 base, J shed 0 bases, and the junction held 7 bases outside the gene matches. Germline V gene sequence: CDR1 SGHVS, CDR2 FNYEAQ. This CDR3 has 18 residues. The CDR3 DNA reads as TGTGCCAGCAGCTTAGAGGGGACAGGGACCTACTCTGGAAACACCATATATTTT. Protein: CASSLEGTGTYSGNTIYF.

This clone was observed a single time. DNA for the CDR3: TGTGCCAGCAGCTTAAGCAATGAGCAGTTCTTC. This sequence encodes CASSLSNEQFF. The chain uses TRBV11-2 and TRBJ2-1; D gene ambiguous. Germline V gene sequence: CDR1 SGHAT, CDR2 FQNNGV. The CDR3 consists of 11 residues. V was shortened by 2 bases and J by 6 bases, with 2 bases between the two germline ends. Combining the CDR3 with reference TRBV11-2 and TRBJ2-1 gives the whole variable domain EAGVAQSPRYKIIEKRQSVAFWCNPISGHATLYWYQQILGQGPKLLIQFQNNGVVDDSQLPKDRFSAERLKGVDSTLKIQPAKLEDSAVYLCASSLSNEQFFGPGTRLTVL.

The chain recombines TRBV11-3 with TRBJ2-3; D unclear. CDR3 size: 12 residues. Germline V CDR1 and CDR2: SGHNT, YENEEA. V lost 5 bases to trimming and J lost 1 base, with 4 bases between them. This CDR3 is CASSHGTDTQYF. Here the CDR3 DNA reads TGTGCCAGCAGCCATGGCACAGATACGCAGTATTTT.

The rearrangement joins TRBV6-5 to TRBJ2-7; no clear D. Germline CDR1 reads MNHEY; CDR2 reads SVGAGI. The CDR3 has 12 residues. V gave up 5 bases and J gave up 6 bases, with 11 bases separating them. CDR3 loop: CASSPDGPEQYF. The CDR3 DNA is TGTGCCAGCAGTCCGGACGGGCCCGAGCAGTACTTC.

The V call is TRBV28, the J call TRBJ1-4, with D perhaps matching TRBD1 (6 bases). Per the germline V gene, CDR1 is MDHEN and CDR2 is SYDVKM. The length of the CDR3 is 17 residues. With 6 bases removed from V and 7 bases from J, the gap between germline ends came to 24 bases. CDR3 protein: CASRGGNIVRGGEKLFF. Written as DNA, the CDR3 is TGTGCCAGCAGAGGGGGAAACATCGTGCGAGGTGGTGAAAAACTGTTTTTT.

The CDR3 sequence is CASSEGVGTDTQYF. CDR3 nucleotide sequence: TGTGCCAGCAGTGAAGGGGTGGGCACAGATACGCAGTATTTT. This chain uses TRBV25-1 with TRBJ2-3; D uncertain. V was shortened by 2 bases and J by 1 base, with 7 bases between the two germline ends. Germline values: CDR1 MGHDK, CDR2 SYGVNS. This CDR3 is built from 14 residues.

The chain employs TRBV12-5 and TRBJ2-6; no reliable D call. Per the germline V gene, CDR1 is LGHNT and CDR2 is FRNRAP. V gave up 2 bases and J gave up 1 base, with 6 bases separating them. CDR3 length: 15 amino acids. DNA for the CDR3: TGTGCTAGTGGTTTGAGGGCTTCTGGGGCCAACGTCCTGACTTTC. Translation gives CASGLRASGANVLTF. The complete variable domain, with remaining parts taken from reference TRBV12-5 and TRBJ2-6, reads DARVTQTPRHKVTEMGQEVTMRCQPILGHNTVFWYRQTMMQGLELLAYFRNRAPLDDSGMPKDRFSAEMPDATLATLKIQPSEPRDSAVYFCASGLRASGANVLTFGAGSRLTVL.

V is TRBV27 and J is TRBJ2-6; D is undetermined. This CDR3 has 14 amino acids. Germline V CDR1 and CDR2: MNHEY, SMNVEV (reference sequence). The ends were cut back, 5 bases at V and 0 bases at J, with 5 bases in the middle. The CDR3 is CASSALSGANVLTF. The CDR3 DNA follows: TGTGCCAGCAGTGCCCTCTCTGGGGCCAACGTCCTGACTTTC.

V usage is TRBV28 and J usage is TRBJ1-4; no reliable D call. This CDR3 is built from 13 residues. Germline V gene sequence: CDR1 MDHEN, CDR2 SYDVKM. Trimming stripped 6 bases from V and 8 bases from J, with 13 bases between. CDR3 sequence reads: CASSEEGWEKLFF. Written as DNA, the CDR3 is TGTGCCAGCAGCGAAGAAGGCTGGGAAAAACTGTTTTTT.

This sequence joins TRBV23-1 and TRBJ2-7; the match to TRBD2 covers 8 bases. TRBV23-1 is an ORF; its function is uncertain. V gave up 2 bases and J gave up 0 bases; unmatched junction bases: 3. The CDR3 is 15 residues long. CDR3 sequence: CASSQGGGSSYEQYF. The DNA for the CDR3 is TGCGCCAGCAGTCAAGGCGGGGGGAGCTCCTACGAGCAGTACTTC.

This rearrangement joins TRBV11-2 to TRBJ2-7; D perhaps matches TRBD1 (6 bases). Germline CDR1 SGHAT, CDR2 FQNNGV. The CDR3 has 13 amino acids. The germline V and J ends were trimmed by 4 bases and 3 bases, with 10 bases remaining between them. CDR3 region: CASSSSGVYEQYV. CDR3 nucleotides: TGTGCCAGCAGCTCCTCAGGGGTCTACGAGCAGTACGTC.

The CDR3 bases are TGTGCCAGCAGCTTAGGGACTGGCGGTCGTGAGCAGTTCTTC. Encoded protein: CASSLGTGGREQFF. This chain uses TRBV7-2 with TRBJ2-1, with D perhaps matching TRBD2 (5 bases). This CDR3 has 14 residues. The V and J ends lost 1 base and 9 bases respectively, with 13 bases between them. Germline CDR1 is SGHTA and CDR2 is FQGNSA.

The genes are TRBV4-3 and TRBJ2-2; D is ambiguous. The CDR3 sequence is 16 residues long. CDR1 LGHNA and CDR2 YSLEER come from the germline V gene. With 1 base removed from V and 4 bases from J, the gap between germline ends came to 13 bases. CDR3 sequence reads: CASSQGSVIFTGELFF. The DNA for the CDR3 is TGCGCCAGCAGCCAAGGAAGCGTGATTTTCACCGGGGAGCTGTTTTTT.

The chain couples TRBV2 to TRBJ2-5, with D possibly being TRBD1 (5 bases). The CDR3 is 14 residues long. V lost 6 bases, J lost 3 bases, and 14 bases lay in between. Germline lookup yields CDR1 SNHLY and CDR2 FYNNEI. For the CDR3, the DNA is TGTGCCAGCAGCCTTTTATCGGACAAAGAGACCCAGTACTTC. Translating it yields CASSLLSDKETQYF.

J is TRBJ2-7 and V is TRBV6-9; D is ambiguous. The CDR3 runs to 14 residues. Per germline, CDR1 MNHGY and CDR2 SVAAGI. Trimming left V 7 bases short and J 2 bases short, with 15 bases between. Here the CDR3 reads CASTPIGSAYEQYF. Here the CDR3 DNA reads TGTGCCAGCACCCCTATAGGCAGTGCCTACGAGCAGTACTTC.

V is TRBV5-1 and J is TRBJ2-5; D is perhaps TRBD2 (8 bases). Germline assignment: CDR1 SGHRS and CDR2 YFSETQ. The V end lost 3 bases, the J end lost 1 base, and 13 bases lay between the germline ends. This CDR3 contains 15 residues. In nucleotides, the CDR3 is TGCGCCAGCAGCTCGGGAGGGACAGCCCAAGAGACCCAGTACTTC. Protein: CASSSGGTAQETQYF.

The J gene is TRBJ1-3, the V gene TRBV10-3; D not resolved. The V end was cut by 6 bases, the J end by 0 bases, with 18 bases between. Germline-derived CDR1 and CDR2 are ENHRY and SYGVKD. CDR3 length: 17 amino acids. The CDR3 protein is CAISHPGEDLSGNTIYF. CDR3 bases: TGTGCCATCAGCCACCCAGGTGAGGACCTCTCTGGAAACACCATATATTTT.

The V call is TRBV7-8, the J call TRBJ2-4, with D perhaps matching TRBD2 (7 bases). The CDR3 runs to 17 residues. Per germline, CDR1 SGHVS and CDR2 FQNEAQ. The germline V and J ends were trimmed by 3 bases and 4 bases, with 19 bases remaining between them. The CDR3 region is CASSFGGASGQKNIQYF. The CDR3 region has the DNA TGTGCCAGCAGCTTTGGGGGGGCTAGCGGACAAAAAAACATTCAGTACTTC.

The rearrangement joins TRBV18 to TRBJ2-7; the D is unclear. Germline V gene lookup returns CDR1 KGHSH and CDR2 LQKENI. V lost 6 bases and J lost 3, with 12 bases in between. The CDR3 spans 13 residues. In DNA, the CDR3 is TGTGCCAGCTCGCCTGGGGTGAACTACGAGCAGTACTTC. Its protein is CASSPGVNYEQYF.

CDR3 region: CASSQDTVGNFYGYTF. CDR3 sequence (DNA): TGTGCCAGCAGTCAAGATACGGTGGGGAACTTCTATGGCTACACCTTC. The chain recombines TRBV7-8 with TRBJ1-2, with unresolved D. The germline CDR1 and CDR2 sequences are SGHVS and FQNEAQ. V was trimmed by 6 bases and J by 4 bases, leaving 21 bases between them. This CDR3 contains 16 residues.

The chain carries TRBV5-4 and TRBJ2-5; D gene ambiguous. This CDR3 region has 13 residues. Between the trimmed V and J ends, which lost 5 bases and 4 bases, there was a span of 12 bases. Germline lookup yields CDR1 SGHNT and CDR2 YYREEE (reference sequence). The CDR3 here is CASSWPGGETQYF. The CDR3, as DNA: TGTGCCAGCAGTTGGCCGGGTGGAGAGACCCAGTACTTC.

The rearrangement links TRBV10-1 to TRBJ2-3; D ambiguous. The CDR3 loop spans 12 amino acids. Germline V gene lookup returns CDR1 WNHNN and CDR2 SYGVQD (reference sequence). The germline V and J ends were trimmed by 3 bases and 11 bases, with 12 bases remaining between them. The CDR3 protein is CASSDDKIEQYF. In nucleotides, the CDR3 is TGCGCCAGCAGTGACGACAAAATTGAGCAGTATTTT.

The chain couples TRBV4-3 to TRBJ2-3; D is ambiguous. Germline loops: CDR1 LGHNA, CDR2 YSLEER. CDR3 size: 12 residues. Trimming removed 4 bases at V and 2 bases at J, with 4 bases between. The CDR3: CASSPNTDTQYF. The DNA of the CDR3 is TGCGCCAGCAGCCCTAACACAGATACGCAGTATTTT.

The CDR3 sequence: CASSLLGTEIYGYTF. The CDR3 nucleotides read TGTGCCAGCAGCTTATTGGGGACAGAAATCTATGGCTACACCTTC. The chain employs TRBV7-9 and TRBJ1-2; 7 nucleotides line up with TRBD1. The CDR3 is 15 amino acids. J was trimmed by 4 bases and V by 2 bases; bases with no gene match: 7. The germline CDR1 and CDR2 sequences are SEHNR and FQNEAQ (reference sequence).

This sequence joins TRBV19 and TRBJ2-7; D unclear. The V end lost 6 bases, the J end lost 1 base, and 13 bases lay between the germline ends. The CDR3 is 14 amino acids. The germline V gene encodes CDR1 LNHDA and CDR2 SQIVND (reference sequence). The CDR3 reads CASRAPGPSYEQYV. The CDR3 bases are TGTGCCAGTAGAGCCCCGGGCCCTTCCTACGAGCAGTACGTC.

The table lists this clone with a count of one. CDR3 loop: CASSPEGGGRYEQYF. The CDR3 DNA sequence: TGTGCCAGCAGCCCGGAAGGCGGGGGGCGCTACGAGCAGTACTTC. The V call is TRBV13, the J call TRBJ2-7; 8 bases line up with TRBD2. The V and J ends lost 5 bases and 3 bases, in that order; junction bases with no gene match: 9. This CDR3 region has 15 residues. Germline loops: CDR1 PRHDT, CDR2 FYEKMQ (reference sequence).

The chain recombines TRBV10-3 with TRBJ2-7; TRBD1 agrees at 8 bases. J gave up 6 bases and V 2 bases, and 3 bases lay outside the gene matches. The germline V gene encodes CDR1 ENHRY and CDR2 SYGVKD. The CDR3 runs 13 residues. CDR3 sequence (DNA): TGTGCCATCAGTGAGGGACAGGGTCGCGAGCAGTACTTC. Translating gives CAISEGQGREQYF.

This clone came up a few times. The V call is TRBV5-1, the J call TRBJ2-3, with TRBD2 matching over 10 bases. The junction had 23 bases not matched to a gene; V was cut back by 0 bases and J by 1 base. In germline, CDR1 is SGHRS, CDR2 YFSETQ. The length of the CDR3 is 23 residues. CDR3 DNA sequence: TGCGCCAGCAGCTTGGATTTCTTTGCGGTGGGACTAGCGCATTACACGGGCACAGATACGCAGTATTTT. It specifies CASSLDFFAVGLAHYTGTDTQYF.

The rearrangement uses TRBV14 and TRBJ2-2; the D is unclear. This CDR3 region has 16 residues. The germline CDR1 and CDR2 sequences are SGHDN and FVKESK. Trimming removed 4 bases from V and 0 bases from J, with 12 bases in between. CDR3: CASSRIAPANTGELFF. Written as DNA, the CDR3 is TGTGCCAGCAGCCGTATCGCCCCCGCGAACACCGGGGAGCTGTTTTTT.